The next 26 T cell receptor beta chains were all read from a single sample in a study of STAT5B mutations in CD4+ large granular lymphocyte leukemia. This table comes from immunoSEQ multiplex PCR, and its TCRdb copy is limited to in-frame clones, with some not included. The sample lists about 30,000 clones, approximately 76% occurring once. The sequenced sample consisted of CD4+ T cells from blood buffy coats. These receptors originate from a human donor in good health.

The chain employs TRBV5-1 and TRBJ1-2; maybe TRBD1 (5 bases). V was pared by 5 bases and J by 5 bases, with 16 bases between. Germline-derived CDR1 and CDR2 are SGHRS and YFSETQ. The CDR3 consists of 14 residues. The DNA for the CDR3 is TGCGCCAGCAGTGATCAACCCGGGGCTTATGGCTACACCTTC. Protein product: CASSDQPGAYGYTF. The full variable domain, rest sourced from reference TRBV5-1 and TRBJ1-2, is KAGVTQTPRYLIKTRGQQVTLSCSPISGHRSVSWYQQTPGQGLQFLFEYFSETQRNKGNFPGRFSGRQFSNSRSEMNVSTLELGDSALYLCASSDQPGAYGYTFGSGTRLTVV.

The sample holds a few counts of this clone. The chain recombines TRBV4-2 with TRBJ2-3; D is unresolved. Per the germline V gene, CDR1 is LGHNA and CDR2 is YNFKEQ. V lost 1 base and J 0 bases, leaving 11 bases between the germline ends. The length of the CDR3 is 16 residues. CDR3 loop: CASSQASTTSTDTQYF. The CDR3 DNA sequence: TGTGCCAGCAGCCAAGCCTCGACGACTAGCACAGATACGCAGTATTTT.

The chain links TRBV28 to TRBJ2-4, with 7 bases that match TRBD2. This CDR3 spans 14 amino acids. Germline CDR1 reads MDHEN; CDR2 reads SYDVKM. Trimming cost V 7 bases and J 8 bases; bases outside gene matches: 11. The DNA of the CDR3 is TGTGCCAGCACCGGCGGGAGCGACGTGGACATTCAGTACTTC. Translating it yields CASTGGSDVDIQYF.

The V gene is TRBV2, the J gene TRBJ2-3, with D perhaps matching TRBD1 (5 bases). Trimming cost V 7 bases and J 6 bases, with 11 bases left between them. Germline CDR1 SNHLY, CDR2 FYNNEI. The CDR3 has 12 amino acids. CDR3 nucleotides: TGTGCCAGCACGACAGAGAGTGATACGCAGTATTTT. Residues: CASTTESDTQYF. The variable domain in full, with the rest retrieved from reference TRBV2 and TRBJ2-3, is EPEVTQTPSHQVTQMGQEVILRCVPISNHLYFYWYRQILGQKVEFLVSFYNNEISEKSEIFDDQFSVERPDGSNFTLKIRSTKLEDSAMYFCASTTESDTQYFGPGTRLTVL.

This clone was counted once. J is TRBJ2-5 and V is TRBV7-3; no reliable D call. Trimming cost V 3 bases and J 7 bases, with 12 bases left between them. CDR3 size: 13 residues. Germline values: CDR1 SGHTA, CDR2 FQGTGA. The CDR3 region has the DNA TGTGCCAGCAGCTTCCCCCTATCGGGGACCCAGTACTTC. Its translation is CASSFPLSGTQYF.

The chain recombines TRBV6-1 with TRBJ2-5; D unclear. Germline CDR1 reads MNHNS; CDR2 reads SASEGT. The length of the CDR3 is 12 residues. V was pared by 9 bases and J by 2 bases, with 10 bases between. The CDR3 is CASTFYQETQYF. The CDR3 nucleotides are TGTGCCAGTACCTTCTATCAAGAGACCCAGTACTTC.

The chain recombines TRBV19 with TRBJ2-2; no clear D gene. Trimming removed 9 bases at V and 3 bases at J, with 11 bases between. The CDR3 covers 13 residues. Germline V gene data show CDR1 as LNHDA and CDR2 as SQIVND (reference sequence). CDR3 residues: CASAGPYTGELFF. The CDR3 DNA follows: TGTGCCAGCGCAGGCCCCTACACCGGGGAGCTGTTTTTT. The full variable domain, its missing parts supplied by reference TRBV19 and TRBJ2-2, is DGGITQSPKYLFRKEGQNVTLSCEQNLNHDAMYWYRQDPGQGLRLIYYSQIVNDFQKGDIAEGYSVSREKKESFPLTVTSAQKNPTAFYLCASAGPYTGELFFGEGSRLTVL.

The genes are TRBV19 and TRBJ2-2; 11 bases line up with TRBD2. The length of the CDR3 is 14 residues. J was trimmed by 2 bases and V by 8 bases; bases with no gene match: 1. The germline V gene encodes CDR1 LNHDA and CDR2 SQIVND (reference sequence). CDR3 DNA: TGTGCCAGTCTAGCGGGGGGAAACACCGGGGAGCTGTTTTTT. Translating it yields CASLAGGNTGELFF.

The chain recombines TRBV28 with TRBJ1-2, with D perhaps TRBD1 (5 bases). Looked up from germline, CDR1 is MDHEN and CDR2 is SYDVKM. The V end was cut by 8 bases, the J end by 7 bases, with 14 bases between. The CDR3 covers 12 residues. The CDR3 sequence is CASLPGRGGYTF. CDR3 in DNA: TGTGCCAGCTTGCCAGGGCGCGGTGGCTACACCTTC.

This clone turned up a few times. The genes are TRBV6-6 and TRBJ2-7; 11 bases fit TRBD2. This CDR3 spans 13 amino acids. Germline CDR1 MNHNY, CDR2 SVGAGI (reference sequence). V gave up 6 bases and J gave up 4 bases; unmatched junction bases: 2. CDR3 bases: TGTGCCAGCAGCAGGACTAGCGGGTACGAGCAGTACTTC. Its protein is CASSRTSGYEQYF.

CDR3 sequence: CASSEAPGDEQYF. CDR3 nucleotides: TGTGCCAGCAGTGAAGCACCAGGGGACGAGCAGTACTTC. This chain links TRBV6-1 with TRBJ2-7; a weak D match, TRBD1 (6 bases). Germline CDR1 is MNHNS and CDR2 is SASEGT. CDR3 length: 13 residues. With 0 bases removed from V and 5 bases from J, the gap between germline ends came to 8 bases.

This chain links TRBV11-2 with TRBJ2-7, with D tentatively TRBD1 or TRBD2 (7 bases each). The CDR3 is 13 residues long. Germline CDR1 is SGHAT and CDR2 is FQNNGV. Trimming stripped 5 bases from V and 6 bases from J, with 14 bases between. The CDR3 region has the DNA TGTGCCAGCAGCCACGCCAGGGGGGGCGAGCAGTACTTC. As protein: CASSHARGGEQYF. The variable domain in full, completed from reference TRBV11-2 and TRBJ2-7, reads EAGVAQSPRYKIIEKRQSVAFWCNPISGHATLYWYQQILGQGPKLLIQFQNNGVVDDSQLPKDRFSAERLKGVDSTLKIQPAKLEDSAVYLCASSHARGGEQYFGPGTRLTVT.

The V and J genes are TRBV2 and TRBJ2-2, with D unresolved. CDR1 and CDR2 from the germline V gene are SNHLY and FYNNEI. There are 15 residues in the CDR3. Trimming removed 2 bases from V and 2 bases from J, with 9 bases in between. The CDR3 loop is CASSESGFNTGELFF. CDR3 coding DNA: TGTGCCAGCAGTGAATCGGGTTTTAACACCGGGGAGCTGTTTTTT.

Here the CDR3 reads CASSIAKGIYGYTF. In DNA, the CDR3 is TGTGCCAGTAGTATAGCCAAGGGGATCTATGGCTACACCTTC. This chain connects TRBV19 to TRBJ1-2, with a tentative D call TRBD1 (5 bases). The CDR3 totals 14 residues. With 1 base removed from V and 4 bases from J, the gap between germline ends came to 10 bases. Germline loops: CDR1 LNHDA, CDR2 SQIVND (reference sequence).

As DNA, the CDR3 is TGTGCCAGCAGGGGGACAGCCAACACTGAAGCTTTCTTT. Protein: CASRGTANTEAFF. The V gene is TRBV6-5, the J gene TRBJ1-1; TRBD1 aligns across 7 bases. With 6 bases clipped from V and 2 bases from J, the junction kept 3 bases outside the gene matches. Per germline, CDR1 MNHEY and CDR2 SVGAGI. This CDR3 is built from 13 residues.

The chain is built from TRBV5-4 and TRBJ2-7; weak D call: TRBD1 (6 bases). The germline V and J ends were trimmed by 0 bases and 5 bases, with 9 bases remaining between them. Germline V gene data show CDR1 as SGHNT and CDR2 as YYREEE (reference sequence). The length of the CDR3 is 13 residues. The CDR3 bases are TGTGCCAGCAGCTTGGTAGAGGGGGACGAGCAGTACTTC. Amino acids: CASSLVEGDEQYF.

In this sample, this clone turned up once. This chain connects TRBV7-8 to TRBJ1-1; possible D gene TRBD1, 6 bases. The V end was cut by 1 base, the J end by 1 base, with 10 bases between. This CDR3 is built from 15 residues. Germline V gene sequence: CDR1 SGHVS, CDR2 FQNEAQ. CDR3 loop: CASSLDGRGNTEAFF. In DNA, the CDR3 is TGTGCCAGCAGCTTAGATGGCAGGGGGAACACTGAAGCTTTCTTT.

V usage is TRBV6-4 and J usage is TRBJ2-3; D call uncertain. The CDR3 has 14 amino acids. CDR1 and CDR2 from the germline V gene are MRHNA and SNTAGT. V lost 6 bases and J lost 2, with 12 bases in between. The CDR3: CASSPWATTDTQYF. CDR3 nucleotides: TGTGCCAGCAGCCCATGGGCTACCACAGATACGCAGTATTTT.

This rearrangement joins TRBV28 to TRBJ2-1; D might be TRBD1 (6 bases). Per the germline V gene, CDR1 is MDHEN and CDR2 is SYDVKM. This CDR3 is 16 amino acids long. V was pared by 5 bases and J by 1 base, with 15 bases between. The CDR3, as DNA: TGTGCCAGCAGTCCTAGGACAGAACAATCCTACAATGAGCAGTTCTTC. Amino acids: CASSPRTEQSYNEQFF. The full variable domain, completed using reference TRBV28 and TRBJ2-1, is DVKVTQSSRYLVKRTGEKVFLECVQDMDHENMFWYRQDPGLGLRLIYFSYDVKMKEKGDIPEGYSVSREKKERFSLILESASTNQTSMYLCASSPRTEQSYNEQFFGPGTRLTVL.

This clone has more than one count but fewer than ten. The chain links TRBV6-6 to TRBJ1-5; tentatively, D is TRBD1 (5 bases). Trimming cost V 8 bases and J 6 bases, with 11 bases left between them. Germline lookup yields CDR1 MNHNY and CDR2 SVGAGI (reference sequence). The CDR3 is 12 residues long. The CDR3 here is CASARGSQPQHF. Here the CDR3 DNA reads TGTGCCAGCGCCCGGGGCAGTCAGCCCCAGCATTTT.

The chain couples TRBV5-1 to TRBJ1-2; 7 bases fit TRBD1. Germline values: CDR1 SGHRS, CDR2 YFSETQ. The junction had 3 bases not matched to a gene; V was cut back by 5 bases and J by 2 bases. The CDR3 is made up of 13 amino acids. The CDR3 DNA reads TGCGCCAGCAGTGGGGACAGCAACTATGGCTACACCTTC. Translated: CASSGDSNYGYTF.

The V call is TRBV15, the J call TRBJ1-2, with 7 nucleotides matching TRBD1. The germline V gene encodes CDR1 LNHNV and CDR2 YYDKDF (reference sequence). With 3 bases clipped from V and 8 bases from J, the junction kept 6 bases outside the gene matches. The CDR3 totals 13 residues. CDR3: CATSRGQNEGYTF. Here the CDR3 DNA reads TGTGCCACCAGCAGGGGACAGAATGAAGGCTACACCTTC.

The rearrangement uses TRBV19 and TRBJ2-7; 12 bases are shared with TRBD2. V was clipped by 6 bases and J by 2 bases; unmatched bases: 2. The CDR3 loop spans 14 amino acids. Germline lookup yields CDR1 LNHDA and CDR2 SQIVND (reference sequence). CDR3 nucleotides: TGTGCCAGTAGCCCTAGCGGGGGGGCCTACGAGCAGTACTTC. Amino acid sequence: CASSPSGGAYEQYF.

This chain uses TRBV30 with TRBJ1-3; perhaps TRBD1 as D (6 bases). The CDR3 covers 16 residues. Germline values: CDR1 GTSNPN, CDR2 SVGIG (reference sequence). V lost 3 bases and J 3 bases, leaving 18 bases between the germline ends. Here the CDR3 reads CAWSDESGARGNTIYF. CDR3 bases: TGTGCCTGGAGCGACGAGTCAGGGGCGCGTGGAAACACCATATATTTT.

The gene calls are TRBV18 and TRBJ1-1, with D unclear. This CDR3 region has 15 residues. The germline V gene encodes CDR1 KGHSH and CDR2 LQKENI. Trimming removed 3 bases from V and 3 bases from J, with 14 bases in between. CDR3 amino acids: CASSPPAGKDTEAFF. CDR3 nucleotides: TGTGCCAGCTCACCTCCGGCGGGGAAGGACACTGAAGCTTTCTTT.

This chain links TRBV6-5 with TRBJ1-4; D is possibly TRBD1 (6 bases). The CDR3 totals 14 residues. Germline loops: CDR1 MNHEY, CDR2 SVGAGI. V gave up 5 bases and J gave up 8 bases, with 15 bases separating them. This CDR3 is CASSPEGGFEKLFF. DNA for the CDR3: TGTGCCAGCAGTCCCGAGGGGGGTTTCGAAAAACTGTTTTTT.